This T cell receptor beta chain was captured in a study of Tregs in tolerant kidney transplant recipients. The germline V gene has CDR1 SGHAT and CDR2 FQNNGV. Trimming took 2 bases from V and 6 from J; bases not matched to a gene: 7. The CDR3 has 15 amino acids. Profiling relied on immunoSEQ multiplex PCR, and the TCRdb table lists in-frame clones only, not all of them. Of about 240,000 clones in the sample, 80% to 85% were seen once. This sequence joins TRBV11-2 and TRBJ1-5, with 7 bases identical to TRBD1. The specimen sequenced was CD4+ T cells from blood. The sequence came from a human donor in good health. CDR3 sequence: CASSLTTGVGQPQHF. In nucleotides, the CDR3 is TGTGCCAGCAGCTTAACAACAGGGGTGGGTCAGCCCCAGCATTTT.